Listed below are T cell receptor beta chains from one sample, sequenced in a study of cytomegalovirus exposure and HLA in healthy donors. Sequenced by immunoSEQ multiplex PCR; TCRdb stores in-frame clones only, minus some. Of around 300,000 clones in the sample, 80% to 90% are singletons; the top ten hold over 0.95%. Sequencing was carried out using PBMCs. These receptors were obtained from a woman younger than 35 in good health and CMV-seronegative. CDR3s include the opening cysteine and the closing phenylalanine or tryptophan. D genes are given only for firm matches. Size is omitted from some rows. Given values are once, few, many or a class for expanded clones.

D: -; J: TRBJ2-5; V: TRBV18; size: -; DNA: TGTGCCAGCTCACCGACAGATCAAGAGACCCAGTACTTC; CDR3: CASSPTDQETQYF
D: -; J: TRBJ1-2; V: TRBV5-4; size: -; DNA: TGTGCCAGCAGCTTGGATCTTGGGGGGAACTATGGCTACACCTTC; CDR3: CASSLDLGGNYGYTF
D: TRBD2; J: TRBJ2-3; V: TRBV29-1; size: -; DNA: TGCAGCGTAGCAGGACTAGCGGGATTAACAGATACGCAGTATTTT; CDR3: CSVAGLAGLTDTQYF
D: -; J: TRBJ1-5; V: TRBV7-9; size: -; DNA: TGTGCCAGCAGCATTACAGTGGATCAGCCCCAGCATTTT; CDR3: CASSITVDQPQHF
D: -; J: TRBJ1-2; V: TRBV28; size: -; DNA: TGTGCCAGCAGTTTGGGGCTAGCTAACTATGGCTACACCTTC; CDR3: CASSLGLANYGYTF
D: -; J: TRBJ1-2; V: TRBV27; size: -; DNA: TGTGCCAGCAGTTTATATGAGGGGGATGGCTACACCTTC; CDR3: CASSLYEGDGYTF
D: -; J: TRBJ2-1; V: TRBV2; size: -; DNA: TGTGCCAGCAAAGAGTGGCGGAACAATGAGCAGTTCTTC; CDR3: CASKEWRNNEQFF
D: -; J: TRBJ2-7; V: TRBV5-1; size: -; DNA: TGCGCCAGCAGCCGGAGTCAGGGACTCTCCTACGAGCAGTACTTC; CDR3: CASSRSQGLSYEQYF
D: TRBD1; J: TRBJ2-7; V: TRBV29-1; size: -; DNA: TGCAGCGTCCGGGACAGACGATTCGAGCAGTACTTC; CDR3: CSVRDRRFEQYF
D: TRBD1; J: TRBJ1-2; V: TRBV5-4; size: -; DNA: TGTGCCAGCAGCCGGTCCGGGACAGGGACCGATGGCTACACCTTC; CDR3: CASSRSGTGTDGYTF
D: TRBD2; J: TRBJ2-3; V: TRBV30; size: -; DNA: TGTGCCTGGAGTGTACTTCGGACTAGCGGAGGCACAGATACGCAGTATTTT; CDR3: CAWSVLRTSGGTDTQYF
D: TRBD1; J: TRBJ2-7; V: TRBV5-1; size: -; DNA: TGCGCCAGCAGCCCGGACAGGGGGACTTACGAGCAGTACTTC; CDR3: CASSPDRGTYEQYF
D: -; J: TRBJ2-2; V: TRBV7-3; size: few; DNA: TGTGCCAGCAGCCCCGGGTTAGCGGCCGGGGAGCTGTTTTTT; CDR3: CASSPGLAAGELFF
D: -; J: TRBJ2-5; V: TRBV29-1; size: -; DNA: TGCAGCGTCCGCGACGATCAGGGGAATCAAGAGACCCAGTACTTC; CDR3: CSVRDDQGNQETQYF
D: TRBD1; J: TRBJ2-5; V: TRBV9; size: -; DNA: TGTGCCAGCAGTGGGGGACAGCTCCAAGAGACCCAGTACTTC; CDR3: CASSGGQLQETQYF
D: -; J: TRBJ1-2; V: TRBV15; size: few; DNA: TGTGCCACCAGCGTCGGAGGCGACTACTCGGGGGGCTACACCTTC; CDR3: CATSVGGDYSGGYTF
D: -; J: TRBJ1-1; V: TRBV30; size: -; DNA: TGTGCCTGGAGCAGGGGCGGCACTGAAGCTTTCTTT; CDR3: CAWSRGGTEAFF
D: -; J: TRBJ2-1; V: TRBV27; size: -; DNA: TGTGCCAGCAGTCTGATAGGGAGTAATGAGCAGTTCTTC; CDR3: CASSLIGSNEQFF
D: TRBD1; J: TRBJ1-3; V: TRBV10-3; size: -; DNA: TGTGCCATCCGACAGGGGGCAGGAGGAAACACCATATATTTT; CDR3: CAIRQGAGGNTIYF
D: TRBD2; J: TRBJ2-1; V: TRBV29-1; size: -; DNA: TGCAGCGCCGCCTGGACGGGGGGAGAGCAGTTCTTC; CDR3: CSAAWTGGEQFF
D: -; J: TRBJ2-3; V: TRBV12-5; size: -; DNA: TGTGCTAGTGGTTCTGCAGGTTGGGCAGATACGCAGTATTTT; CDR3: CASGSAGWADTQYF
D: -; J: TRBJ1-1; V: TRBV27; size: -; DNA: TGTGCCAGCAGTTTCGGGGGTTTCACTGAAGCTTTCTTT; CDR3: CASSFGGFTEAFF
D: TRBD1; J: TRBJ2-7; V: TRBV27; size: once; DNA: TGTGCCAGCAGTTTATCGCGGACAGGGATTGACGAGCAGTACTTC; CDR3: CASSLSRTGIDEQYF
D: -; J: TRBJ1-1; V: TRBV9; size: few; DNA: TGTGCCAGCAGCGCCACAGGGTCCACTGAAGCTTTCTTT; CDR3: CASSATGSTEAFF
D: -; J: TRBJ1-4; V: TRBV28; size: -; DNA: TGTGCCAGCAGCTCGTCAGGGGTTGGGACTAATGAAAAACTGTTTTTT; CDR3: CASSSSGVGTNEKLFF
D: -; J: TRBJ2-5; V: TRBV7-2; size: -; DNA: TGTGCCAGCAGCTCGGACAGCATAGAGACCCAGTACTTC; CDR3: CASSSDSIETQYF
D: TRBD2; J: TRBJ2-7; V: TRBV11-3; size: -; DNA: TGTGCCAGCAGCTTCTTAGCGGGAGGCTTAAACGAGCAGTACTTC; CDR3: CASSFLAGGLNEQYF
D: -; J: TRBJ1-1; V: TRBV5-1; size: -; DNA: TGCGCCAGCAGCTTGAGTCCGGGGGGACCTGAAGCTTTCTTT; CDR3: CASSLSPGGPEAFF
D: TRBD2; J: TRBJ2-7; V: TRBV7-2; size: -; DNA: TGTGCCAGCAGCGCCTCCTTAGCGGGGACCTACGAGCAGTACTTC; CDR3: CASSASLAGTYEQYF
D: TRBD1; J: TRBJ1-3; V: TRBV4-3; size: -; DNA: TGCGCCAGCAGCCACCGGACAGGGGTGGAAACCACCATATATTTT; CDR3: CASSHRTGVETTIYF
D: TRBD1; J: TRBJ2-7; V: TRBV28; size: -; DNA: TGTGCCAGCAGGGGGCCAGGGGGACCTACCTACGAGCAGTACTTC; CDR3: CASRGPGGPTYEQYF
D: -; J: TRBJ2-7; V: TRBV5-1; size: -; DNA: TGCGCCAGCAGCCACTCCTCTAGTTTTTCCTACGAGCAGTACTTC; CDR3: CASSHSSSFSYEQYF
D: TRBD1; J: TRBJ1-2; V: TRBV7-9; size: few; DNA: TGTGCCAGCAGCTCAGGACAGGGGGTCGACGGCTACACCTTC; CDR3: CASSSGQGVDGYTF
D: -; J: TRBJ2-2; V: TRBV7-6; size: -; DNA: TGTGCCAGCAGCTTACTAGAAGCCGGGGAGCTGTTTTTT; CDR3: CASSLLEAGELFF
D: -; J: TRBJ1-2; V: TRBV27; size: few; DNA: TGTGCCAGCAGTGCCACAGGGCTCTATGGCTACACCTTC; CDR3: CASSATGLYGYTF
D: -; J: TRBJ1-1; V: TRBV2; size: -; DNA: TGTGCCAGCAGATGGTCGTCGGGAGTAAACACTGAAGCTTTCTTT; CDR3: CASRWSSGVNTEAFF
D: -; J: TRBJ2-3; V: TRBV6-5; size: -; DNA: TGTGCCAGCAGTTACGGCAAGGATACGCAGTATTTT; CDR3: CASSYGKDTQYF
D: -; J: TRBJ1-5; V: TRBV7-9; size: -; DNA: TGTGCCAGCAGCTTGGTCCAGGGGACGGATCAGCCCCAGCATTTT; CDR3: CASSLVQGTDQPQHF
D: TRBD1; J: TRBJ2-2; V: TRBV9; size: -; DNA: TGTGCCAGCAGCGAGGGGACAGTGACGTGGCGGGAGCTGTTTTTT; CDR3: CASSEGTVTWRELFF
D: -; J: TRBJ2-4; V: TRBV19; size: -; DNA: TGTGCCAGTAGTACCGGGTTTGGGGCCCAAGACATTCAGTACTTC; CDR3: CASSTGFGAQDIQYF